The clone carrying this TCR beta chain turned up a few times. Its antigen remains unidentified. Since all of the isolated RNA was reverse transcribed, expressed TCRB transcripts were what got sequenced. Profiling relied on immunoSEQ multiplex PCR, and the TCRdb table lists in-frame clones only, not all of them. The data show 160,000 or so clones, with 11% seen just once and about 2% held by the top ten. Germline CDR1 reads MDHEN; CDR2 reads SYDVKM. The germline V and J ends were trimmed by 3 bases and 5 bases, with 10 bases remaining between them. CDR3 length: 13 residues. Each sorted population was over 98% pure. This record comes from a study of beta chain features in type 1 diabetes. The study's findings and limits: Shorter TCRB CDR3s, moderately but significantly so, were found in Type 1 diabetes patients in all four CD4+ subsets.

This receptor was taken from a man younger than 35 in good health. The rearrangement uses TRBV28 and TRBJ2-5; D is undetermined. Sample: central memory CD4+ T cells from blood. CDR3 in amino acids: CASSFLGGETQYF. In DNA, the CDR3 is TGTGCCAGCAGTTTTCTAGGTGGCGAGACCCAGTACTTC. The variable domain in full, with the rest retrieved from reference TRBV28 and TRBJ2-5, is DVKVTQSSRYLVKRTGEKVFLECVQDMDHENMFWYRQDPGLGLRLIYFSYDVKMKEKGDIPEGYSVSREKKERFSLILESASTNQTSMYLCASSFLGGETQYFGPGTRLLVL.